The source of this T cell receptor (beta chain) is a study of cytomegalovirus exposure and HLA in healthy donors. A word on this clone: Its antigen is as yet unknown. A read error may produce the germline difference seen at one junction end.

Researchers ran the PCR with 60 Vbeta and 13 Jbeta primers. This table comes from immunoSEQ multiplex PCR, and its TCRdb copy is limited to in-frame clones, with some not included. Altogether 100,000 or so clones are present, under 85% being singletons, with the ten largest covering 5% to 6.5%. The germline V gene has CDR1 SEHNR and CDR2 FQNEAQ (reference sequence). The CDR3 contains 15 residues. Study findings and constraints: Data from an earlier analysis indicated that most TCR beta V segments were productive either about 87% or about 30% of the time.

The clonotype was recovered from a man between 18 and 29 years old in good health and CMV-seronegative. The V and J genes are TRBV7-9 and TRBJ2-7; 11 nucleotides align to TRBD1. The sample consisted of PBMCs. For the CDR3, the DNA is TGTGCCAGCACCTTAGGGACAGGGGGATCCTACGAGCAGTACTTC. Its protein product is CASTLGTGGSYEQYF.